This is a list of T cell receptor beta chains from one sample in a study of CD8+ T cells in alopecia areata. Profiled with immunoSEQ multiplex PCR; TCRdb holds only in-frame clones, not every one. The sample includes roughly 110,000 clones, 84% of them seen just once. The sequenced sample was CD8+ T cells sorted from blood, obtained at week 24, from a patient treated with tofacitinib. The receptors stem from a human donor with alopecia areata. Each CDR3 is given with its conserved first and last residue. D genes are given only for firm matches. The size of a clone is reported for some rows only, either as once, few or many, or as a class for expanded clones.

clone_size,d_call,v_call,j_call,cdr3_aa,cdr3_nt
.,.,TRBV10-2,TRBJ1-2,CASSVRPRANYGYTF,TGCGCCAGCAGTGTGAGGCCGAGAGCTAACTATGGCTACACCTTC
.,.,TRBV29-1,TRBJ1-1,CSVDRNTEAFF,TGCAGCGTTGACAGGAACACTGAAGCTTTCTTT
.,.,TRBV14,TRBJ2-5,CASSPETTEGETQYF,TGTGCCAGCAGCCCCGAGACTACTGAGGGAGAGACCCAGTACTTC
.,TRBD1,TRBV5-4,TRBJ2-7,CASSERKGAILPPPYEQYF,TGTGCCAGCAGTGAGAGAAAGGGGGCTATATTACCTCCTCCCTACGAGCAGTACTTC
.,.,TRBV27,TRBJ2-7,CASSFSGAQDEQYF,TGTGCCAGCAGTTTTTCAGGGGCCCAGGACGAGCAGTACTTC
.,.,TRBV4-3,TRBJ2-3,CASSQDWNTQYF,TGCGCCAGCAGCCAAGATTGGAATACGCAGTATTTT
.,TRBD2,TRBV7-2,TRBJ2-3,CASSSLLAGGPTDTQYF,TGTGCCAGCAGCTCTCTACTAGCGGGGGGGCCGACAGATACGCAGTATTTT
.,.,TRBV9,TRBJ2-7,CASSVDLDTSYEQYF,TGTGCCAGCAGCGTAGATTTGGACACCTCCTACGAGCAGTACTTC
.,.,TRBV29-1,TRBJ1-1,CSVAKTEAFF,TGCAGCGTTGCGAAGACTGAAGCTTTCTTT
.,.,TRBV19,TRBJ2-1,CASSISLGSDRPYNEQFF,TGTGCCAGTAGTATTAGTCTAGGTTCGGACAGACCTTACAATGAGCAGTTCTTC
.,.,TRBV10-3,TRBJ2-3,CAISDPGMEADTQYF,TGTGCCATCAGTGACCCAGGGATGGAGGCAGATACGCAGTATTTT
.,.,TRBV4-1,TRBJ2-1,CASSQGLVQKQFF,TGCGCCAGCAGCCAAGGTTTAGTTCAAAAGCAGTTCTTC
.,.,TRBV27,TRBJ2-7,CASSLKGGSSYEQYF,TGTGCCAGCAGTTTAAAGGGGGGGTCCTCCTACGAGCAGTACTTC
few,TRBD1,TRBV29-1,TRBJ2-7,CSATGTEDYEQYF,TGCAGCGCGACCGGGACAGAGGACTACGAGCAGTACTTC
.,TRBD2,TRBV29-1,TRBJ2-1,CSVEDLGGAYNEQFF,TGCAGCGTTGAAGATTTGGGGGGGGCCTACAATGAGCAGTTCTTC
.,.,TRBV29-1,TRBJ2-5,CSVLRETQYF,TGCAGCGTGTTAAGGGAGACCCAGTACTTC
.,.,TRBV7-7,TRBJ2-5,CASSLGRSPETQYF,TGTGCTAGCAGCCTAGGGAGATCTCCAGAGACCCAGTACTTC
.,.,TRBV21-1,TRBJ2-7,CASSFRRTDPQYF,TGTGCCAGCAGCTTCCGCCGGACAGACCCACAGTACTTC
.,.,TRBV29-1,TRBJ1-4,CSVEEATNEKLFF,TGCAGCGTTGAAGAGGCAACTAATGAAAAACTGTTTTTT
.,.,TRBV6-1,TRBJ2-7,CASSETDWDSAYEQYF,TGTGCCAGCAGTGAAACCGATTGGGACTCAGCCTACGAGCAGTACTTC
.,TRBD2,TRBV2,TRBJ2-3,CASSAMGLAGPDTQYF,TGTGCCAGCAGCGCTATGGGACTAGCGGGCCCAGATACGCAGTATTTT
.,.,TRBV18,TRBJ2-3,CASSRRIGTDTQYF,TGTGCCAGCTCACGACGGATTGGCACAGATACGCAGTATTTT
once,.,TRBV21-1,TRBJ1-2,CASRPCRGGYTF,TGTGCCAGCAGACCCTGCAGGGGTGGCTACACCTTC
once,.,TRBV18,TRBJ2-7,CASSPGPTYEQYF,TGTGCCAGCTCACCGGGCCCAACCTACGAGCAGTACTTC
.,.,TRBV6-5,TRBJ2-7,CASIAPVGSVYEQYF,TGTGCCAGCATCGCTCCGGTAGGGTCGGTCTACGAGCAGTACTTC
once,.,TRBV6-1,TRBJ2-7,CASSGYQYEQYF,TGTGCCAGCAGTGGGTACCAATACGAGCAGTACTTC
.,.,TRBV15,TRBJ2-7,CATSRNYYEQYF,TGTGCCACCAGCAGAAACTACTACGAGCAGTACTTC
few,.,TRBV7-9,TRBJ2-5,CASRSGTQETQYF,TGTGCCAGCAGGTCTGGGACTCAAGAGACCCAGTACTTC
.,TRBD2,TRBV5-1,TRBJ2-1,CASSSSRSGGNEQFF,TGCGCCAGCAGCTCCTCCCGAAGCGGGGGCAATGAGCAGTTCTTC
.,TRBD2,TRBV29-1,TRBJ2-1,CSVESGGSYNEQFF,TGCAGCGTTGAAAGCGGGGGGTCCTACAATGAGCAGTTCTTC
once,.,TRBV7-9,TRBJ2-5,CASSFEREETQYF,TGTGCCAGCAGCTTTGAGAGGGAAGAGACCCAGTACTTC
few,.,TRBV5-4,TRBJ2-2,CASSLELRNTGELFF,TGTGCCAGCAGCTTGGAACTTAGGAACACCGGGGAGCTGTTTTTT
once,.,TRBV4-3,TRBJ1-4,CASSLLRAGGTLNEKLFF,TGCGCCAGCAGCCTCCTGCGCGCCGGTGGGACACTAAATGAAAAACTGTTTTTT
.,.,TRBV25-1,TRBJ2-7,CASSDWDGYEQYF,TGTGCCAGCAGTGACTGGGACGGCTACGAGCAGTACTTC
.,TRBD1,TRBV29-1,TRBJ2-7,CSVADRGYEQYF,TGCAGCGTCGCCGACAGGGGCTACGAGCAGTACTTC
few,.,TRBV20-1,TRBJ2-7,CSARDGYEQYF,TGCAGTGCTAGAGATGGGTACGAGCAGTACTTC
.,TRBD2,TRBV30,TRBJ2-1,CAWSEGTSGYNEQFF,TGTGCCTGGAGTGAAGGGACTAGCGGGTACAATGAGCAGTTCTTC
.,TRBD2,TRBV7-2,TRBJ2-7,CASSSTLGSGGAVEQYF,TGTGCCAGCAGCTCTACCCTTGGTAGCGGGGGGGCGGTCGAGCAGTACTTC
.,.,TRBV7-9,TRBJ1-4,CASSRRTREDEKLFF,TGTGCCAGCAGCCGACGGACAAGGGAGGATGAAAAACTGTTTTTT
.,TRBD1,TRBV2,TRBJ2-5,CASKLDRGEETQYF,TGTGCCAGCAAATTAGACAGGGGAGAAGAGACCCAGTACTTC
.,.,TRBV4-3,TRBJ2-3,CASSQDLLGSSYADTQYF,TGCGCCAGCAGCCAAGATCTTCTGGGATCCTCGTATGCAGATACGCAGTATTTT
.,.,TRBV7-2,TRBJ2-5,CASSSWAAQETQYF,TGTGCCAGCAGCTCTTGGGCTGCGCAAGAGACCCAGTACTTC
.,.,TRBV5-1,TRBJ2-2,CASSEGRRTYTGELFF,TGCGCCAGCAGCGAAGGACGTCGGACCTACACCGGGGAGCTGTTTTTT
.,.,TRBV9,TRBJ2-5,CASSVDGYSQETQYF,TGTGCCAGCAGCGTAGACGGCTACTCCCAAGAGACCCAGTACTTC
.,TRBD1,TRBV4-1,TRBJ1-6,CASSRSTGGDNSPLHF,TGCGCCAGCAGCCGTTCGACAGGGGGAGATAATTCACCCCTCCACTTT
.,TRBD1,TRBV7-8,TRBJ1-6,CASSTGTGGGGSPLHF,TGTGCCAGCAGCACCGGGACAGGGGGCGGAGGGTCACCCCTCCACTTT
.,.,TRBV25-1,TRBJ2-3,CASSDPGDNTDTQYF,TGTGCCAGCAGTGACCCAGGGGACAACACAGATACGCAGTATTTT
.,TRBD2,TRBV4-1,TRBJ2-3,CASSQGHGTSGITDTQYF,TGCGCCAGCAGCCAAGGCCACGGGACTAGCGGAATCACAGATACGCAGTATTTT
once,.,TRBV7-9,TRBJ1-4,CASSPADERGQKLFF,TGTGCCAGCAGTCCTGCCGACGAACGTGGCCAAAAACTGTTTTTT
.,.,TRBV4-2,TRBJ1-1,CASSPTLGSNTEAFF,TGTGCCAGCAGCCCCACCTTGGGTTCTAACACTGAAGCTTTCTTT
.,.,TRBV4-3,TRBJ1-6,CASSQDVDGYNSPLHF,TGCGCCAGCAGCCAAGATGTAGACGGCTATAATTCACCCCTCCACTTT